Below are 17 T cell receptor beta chains sequenced from a single sample in a study of OX40 agonist ivuxolimab in advanced cancers. The method was immunoSEQ multiplex PCR; TCRdb's version includes in-frame clones alone and lacks a portion of them. This sample has some 86,000 clones, with approximately 85% found just once. The sample here was CD4+ or CD8+ T cells sorted from blood, taken in a trial of the OX40 agonist ivuxolimab. Every receptor here comes from an adult with an advanced solid tumor such as melanoma, head and neck, liver or kidney cancer.

This rearrangement joins TRBV5-6 to TRBJ1-2; D is undetermined. The CDR3 is made up of 12 amino acids. V lost 2 bases and J lost 8, with 10 bases in between. Germline V lookup: CDR1 SGHDT, CDR2 YYEEEE. This chain's CDR3 is CASSFVSGGYTF. CDR3 bases: TGTGCCAGCAGCTTTGTCTCGGGGGGCTACACCTTC.

The V and J genes are TRBV19 and TRBJ2-1, with a tentative D call TRBD2 (6 bases). CDR3 length: 14 residues. Germline CDR1 LNHDA, CDR2 SQIVND (reference sequence). V gave up 6 bases and J gave up 3 bases, with 12 bases separating them. CDR3 nucleotide sequence: TGTGCCAGTAGCCGCGGCGGGGACTACAATGAGCAGTTCTTC. It codes for CASSRGGDYNEQFF.

The chain recombines TRBV7-2 with TRBJ2-1; D is ambiguous. Trimming pared 4 bases from V and 0 bases from J, leaving 13 bases between. The CDR3 is made up of 16 amino acids. Germline CDR1 and CDR2: SGHTA and FQGNSA. For the CDR3, the DNA is TGTGCCAGCAGCTCCTTTCGTGCGGCCTCCTACAATGAGCAGTTCTTC. Its translation: CASSSFRAASYNEQFF.

This chain connects TRBV5-6 to TRBJ2-1, with TRBD2 as a possible D gene (6 bases). V was cut by 3 bases and J by 15 bases, with 16 bases left in between. The CDR3 runs to 12 residues. The germline V gene encodes CDR1 SGHDT and CDR2 YYEEEE. CDR3 DNA: TGTGCCAGCAGCTCGCCCCGGGGACTTCCGTTCTTC. It specifies CASSSPRGLPFF. Full variable domain (missing parts from reference TRBV5-6 and TRBJ2-1): DAGVTQSPTHLIKTRGQQVTLRCSPKSGHDTVSWYQQALGQGPQFIFQYYEEEERQRGNFPDRFSGHQFPNYSSELNVNALLLGDSALYLCASSSPRGLPFFGPGTRLTVL.

The chain carries TRBV5-6 and TRBJ2-5; D remains unclear. The J call may be mistaken, given a closer DNA end match to TRBJ2-7. The CDR3 covers 15 residues. Germline assignment: CDR1 SGHDT and CDR2 YYEEEE. CDR3 sequence reads: CASSSGWPVSYEQYF. The DNA of the CDR3 is TGTGCCAGCAGCTCTGGATGGCCCGTCTCCTACGAGCAGTACTTC.

The V and J genes are TRBV7-2 and TRBJ1-2, with 12 nucleotides matching TRBD1. V lost 0 bases and J lost 4; bases outside the gene matches: 3. The length of the CDR3 is 16 residues. Looked up from germline, CDR1 is SGHTA and CDR2 is FQGNSA. In DNA, the CDR3 is TGTGCCAGCAGCTTAGCCTCGGGACAGGGGGCCTATGGCTACACCTTC. Amino acid sequence: CASSLASGQGAYGYTF.

This chain uses TRBV28 with TRBJ2-5, with 13 bases identical to TRBD2. The better agreement between TRBJ2-7 and the DNA end casts doubt on the J call. Per germline, CDR1 MDHEN and CDR2 SYDVKM. This CDR3 has 14 amino acids. The CDR3 coding sequence is TGTGCCAGCAGTGGGACTAGCGGGATGCACGAGCAGTACTTC. It yields the protein CASSGTSGMHEQYF.

V usage is TRBV28 and J usage is TRBJ2-3; the D is unclear. The CDR3 sequence is 12 residues long. CDR1 and CDR2 from the germline V gene are MDHEN and SYDVKM. V was trimmed by 11 bases and J by 4 bases, leaving 13 bases between them. The CDR3 spells CASNSLADTQYF. CDR3 nucleotide sequence: TGTGCCTCCAATAGTCTAGCAGATACGCAGTATTTT.

The chain carries TRBV11-3 and TRBJ2-2; no clear D. This CDR3 is 14 amino acids long. Germline V gene data show CDR1 as SGHNT and CDR2 as YENEEA. Trimming removed 2 bases from V and 5 bases from J, with 9 bases in between. CDR3 sequence reads: CASSLMTHTGELFF. The CDR3 nucleotides read TGTGCCAGCAGCTTAATGACTCATACCGGGGAGCTGTTTTTT.

V is TRBV5-6 and J is TRBJ2-5, with D unclear. The CDR3 runs to 12 residues. Germline V gene lookup returns CDR1 SGHDT and CDR2 YYEEEE. Trimming stripped 5 bases from V and 3 bases from J, with 8 bases between. The CDR3 spells CASRRGEETQYF. The CDR3 region has the DNA TGTGCCAGCAGACGTGGGGAAGAGACCCAGTACTTC.

V gene TRBV28 combines with J gene TRBJ2-7; TRBD2 matches 9 bases. Trimming took 6 bases from V and 3 from J; bases not matched to a gene: 27. Germline V lookup: CDR1 MDHEN, CDR2 SYDVKM. The CDR3 sequence is 21 residues long. CDR3 in amino acids: CASRRFTTRTLISGSSYEQYF. CDR3 nucleotides: TGTGCCAGCAGAAGATTTACCACCCGGACGTTAATTAGCGGGAGCAGCTACGAGCAGTACTTC.

V is TRBV9 and J is TRBJ2-2; no clear D. Germline loops: CDR1 SGDLS, CDR2 YYNGEE. Trimming took 4 bases from V and 6 from J, leaving 16 bases between them. CDR3 length: 15 residues. The CDR3 bases are TGTGCCAGCAGCCCCCAGGCCTCGGGTGCCGGGGAGCTGTTTTTT. Its protein product is CASSPQASGAGELFF.

This clone was seen only once. CDR3 amino acids: CAWSVSASDPYEQYF. The DNA for the CDR3 is TGTGCCTGGAGTGTTTCGGCTAGCGACCCCTACGAGCAGTACTTC. The chain carries TRBV30 and TRBJ2-7; maybe TRBD2 (6 bases). CDR1 and CDR2 (germline): GTSNPN, SVGIG (reference sequence). V was pared by 0 bases and J by 2 bases, with 14 bases between. The CDR3 totals 15 residues.

The genes are TRBV7-6 and TRBJ2-7, with D perhaps assigned TRBD1 or TRBD2 (5 bases each). The V gene lost 3 bases and the J gene lost 0 bases, with 9 bases spanning the gap. The germline V gene encodes CDR1 SGHVS and CDR2 FNYEAQ. This CDR3 has 14 residues. The CDR3 coding sequence is TGTGCCAGCAGCTTGGGACCGGCCTCCTACGAGCAGTACTTC. Encoded protein: CASSLGPASYEQYF.

This clone appeared a single time. The chain has TRBV7-9 and TRBJ2-5; 8 nucleotides match TRBD1. This CDR3 comprises 15 residues. The V gene end was trimmed by 5 bases and the J gene end by 0 bases; junction bases not matched to a gene: 5. Germline V CDR1 and CDR2: SEHNR, FQNEAQ (reference sequence). The CDR3 DNA reads TGTGCCAGCAGCCACGGACAGGGCAACCAAGAGACCCAGTACTTC. It yields the protein CASSHGQGNQETQYF.

This chain joins TRBV9 and TRBJ1-1; D gene ambiguous. The CDR3 sequence is 14 residues long. The ends were cut back, 3 bases at V and 4 bases at J, with 13 bases in the middle. CDR1 is SGDLS and CDR2 is YYNGEE in the germline V gene. CDR3 DNA: TGTGCCAGCAGCGACCAGTTGGGCGCCACTGAAGCTTTCTTT. The encoded protein is CASSDQLGATEAFF.

This chain joins TRBV28 and TRBJ2-7; the D gene is possibly TRBD2 (5 bases). The germline V gene encodes CDR1 MDHEN and CDR2 SYDVKM. The CDR3 is 12 amino acids. V lost 7 bases to trimming and J lost 6 bases, with 13 bases between them. The CDR3 is CASISGGGEQYF. The CDR3 region has the DNA TGTGCCAGCATCAGCGGAGGCGGCGAGCAGTACTTC.